Listed below are T cell receptor beta chains from one sample, sequenced in a study of early T cells in non-severe SARS-CoV-2 infection. A single record per CDR3 protein comes from TCRdb applying MiXCR to the 5' RACE reads. The table shows 45,000 to 55,000 distinct CDR3 sequences, with about 7.4% occurring only once. The sample consisted of whole blood. Every receptor here comes from an adult who was a healthcare worker with PCR-confirmed SARS-CoV-2 infection or an uninfected control (not recorded which). The CDR3 runs from the conserved cysteine through the conserved F or W. A D gene is named only where the DNA matches it firmly. The size entry is marked missing in some rows and otherwise reads once, few, many or a size class.

j_gene,d_gene,v_gene,abundance,CDR3nt,CDR3aa
TRBJ2-1,.,TRBV7-2,few,TGTGCCAGCAGCTTATCTTCCGCCAGGGGTGACAATGAGCAGTTCTTC,CASSLSSARGDNEQFF
TRBJ2-2,TRBD1,TRBV4-1,many,TGCGCCAGCAGCCAAGGACAGGGCGGGGAGCTGTTTTTT,CASSQGQGGELFF
TRBJ2-3,TRBD2,TRBV5-1,once,TGCGCCAGCAGCCCCGGACTAGCGGGAGATACGCAGTATTTT,CASSPGLAGDTQYF
TRBJ2-3,TRBD2,TRBV7-9,.,TGTGCCAGCAGCAAAGCGGGGACAGATACGCAGTATTTT,CASSKAGTDTQYF
TRBJ1-4,.,TRBV30,many,TGTGCCTGGAGGGCAGGGCGATTGAAAAAACTGTTTTTT,CAWRAGRLKKLFF
TRBJ1-5,.,TRBV2,many,TGTGCCAGCACGGGGGACTACAATCAGCCCCAGCATTTT,CASTGDYNQPQHF
TRBJ2-7,TRBD2,TRBV6-5,.,TGTGCCAGCAGTAACGGACTAGCGGGGGATGAGCAGTACTTC,CASSNGLAGDEQYF
TRBJ2-3,.,TRBV7-9,many,TGTGCCAGCAGCTTAGTACTTCCAGATACGCAGTATTTT,CASSLVLPDTQYF
TRBJ1-2,.,TRBV7-9,.,TGTGCCAGCAGCCAAGTGGCGGGGAGCTATGGCTACACCTTC,CASSQVAGSYGYTF
TRBJ1-1,.,TRBV20-1,many,TGCAGTGCTAGCTTTCGGCAGAACACTGAAGCTTTCTTT,CSASFRQNTEAFF
TRBJ1-2,.,TRBV12-3/TRBV12-4,many,TGTGCCAGCAGTCCCAGGATGTTGGGGAACTATGGCTACACCTTC,CASSPRMLGNYGYTF